The 21 T cell receptor beta chains below were found in one sample sequenced in a study of cytomegalovirus exposure and HLA in healthy donors. Primers: 60 Vbeta forward and 13 Jbeta reverse. Sequencing used immunoSEQ multiplex PCR; TCRdb keeps in-frame clones, though not all of them. Of more than 250,000 clones listed, 80% to 90% are singletons. Sequencing was carried out using PBMCs. The source is a young woman in good health and CMV-seronegative.

This chain joins TRBV10-3 and TRBJ1-2, with 11 bases aligning to TRBD1. Germline values: CDR1 ENHRY, CDR2 SYGVKD. V shed 4 bases and J 4 bases; nucleotides not matched to a gene: 5. CDR3 length equals 15 residues. CDR3 region: CAISARTGGSYGYTF. The DNA for the CDR3 is TGTGCCATCAGTGCCCGGACAGGGGGCTCCTATGGCTACACCTTC.

This rearrangement joins TRBV6-1 to TRBJ2-7; 9 positions match TRBD2. V shed 5 bases, J shed 4 bases, and the junction held 9 bases outside the gene matches. CDR1 and CDR2 from the germline V gene are MNHNS and SASEGT. The CDR3 has 15 amino acids. As DNA, the CDR3 is TGTGCCAGCAGTCCGGCGGGAGGGGGCGGTTACGAGCAGTACTTC. Amino acid sequence: CASSPAGGGGYEQYF.

The J gene is TRBJ1-1, the V gene TRBV27; D not certain. CDR1 MNHEY and CDR2 SMNVEV come from the germline V gene (reference sequence). The germline V and J ends were trimmed by 0 bases and 0 bases, with 11 bases remaining between them. The CDR3 runs to 16 residues. The CDR3 DNA is TGTGCCAGCAGTTTATCCGGGGAAAAGGTGAACACTGAAGCTTTCTTT. Translated: CASSLSGEKVNTEAFF.

V is TRBV7-9 and J is TRBJ2-5, with 10 bases identical to TRBD1. The CDR3 totals 15 residues. Germline CDR1 SEHNR, CDR2 FQNEAQ (reference sequence). V lost 4 bases to trimming and J lost 6 bases; unmatched junction nucleotides: 8. The CDR3 loop reads CASSSPAGQGKTQYF. For the CDR3, the DNA is TGTGCCAGCAGCTCACCCGCGGGACAGGGGAAGACCCAGTACTTC.

J is TRBJ2-1 and V is TRBV7-8, with TRBD1 identical over 7 bases. V was clipped by 2 bases and J by 6 bases; unmatched bases: 4. CDR1 and CDR2 (germline): SGHVS, FQNEAQ. The CDR3 extends over 14 amino acids. The CDR3 sequence is CASSLLTGVNEQFF. The CDR3 DNA follows: TGTGCCAGCAGCTTACTCACAGGGGTCAATGAGCAGTTCTTC.

The gene calls are TRBV5-6 and TRBJ1-6, with a possible D match to TRBD1 (6 bases). Trimming cost V 5 bases and J 9 bases, with 15 bases left between them. The CDR3 sequence is 14 residues long. Germline CDR1 is SGHDT and CDR2 is YYEEEE. DNA of the CDR3: TGTGCCAGCAGGGAAAGGGGGAAGGGTTCACCCCTCCACTTT. It codes for CASRERGKGSPLHF.

The genes are TRBV5-4 and TRBJ2-2; the D gene is possibly TRBD1 (5 bases). The CDR3 loop spans 15 amino acids. CDR1 is SGHNT, CDR2 YYREEE, per germline (reference sequence). Trimming removed 0 bases from V and 6 bases from J, with 12 bases in between. CDR3 loop: CASSLELGAAGELFF. The CDR3, as DNA: TGTGCCAGCAGCTTGGAGCTAGGGGCCGCCGGGGAGCTGTTTTTT.

The chain couples TRBV30 to TRBJ2-1; 10 bases map to TRBD2. CDR3 length: 16 amino acids. Germline V gene sequence: CDR1 GTSNPN, CDR2 SVGIG (reference sequence). After removal of 2 bases from V and 9 bases from J, the junction contained 13 bases not matched to a gene. The CDR3 spells CAWSFGGSGGISEQFF. The CDR3 nucleotides read TGTGCCTGGAGTTTTGGTGGTAGCGGGGGGATTAGTGAGCAGTTCTTC.

Remarks on this clone: Other nucleotide sequences from this sample produce the same CDR3. The chain combines TRBV5-1 with TRBJ1-2, with 8 bases identical to TRBD1. The trim removed 0 bases at V and 3 bases at J, leaving 1 base unmatched. CDR3 length: 14 residues. Germline-derived CDR1 and CDR2 are SGHRS and YFSETQ. The CDR3 bases are TGCGCCAGCAGCTTGGCAGGGGGCGACTATGGCTACACCTTC. Its protein is CASSLAGGDYGYTF.

The chain recombines TRBV9 with TRBJ2-3, with 10 bases lining up with TRBD2. The V segment lost 6 bases and the J segment 5 bases; nucleotides outside the gene matches: 6. This CDR3 region has 14 residues. The germline V gene has CDR1 SGDLS and CDR2 YYNGEE. CDR3 region: CASNSGGEGDTQYF. Written as DNA, the CDR3 is TGTGCCAGCAACAGCGGGGGGGAGGGAGATACGCAGTATTTT.

This clone has just one count. The rearrangement links TRBV19 to TRBJ2-1; 7 positions agree with TRBD2. Looked up from germline, CDR1 is LNHDA and CDR2 is SQIVND (reference sequence). The CDR3 is 14 amino acids. Trimming took 3 bases from V and 10 from J; bases not matched to a gene: 9. The DNA of the CDR3 is TGTGCCAGTAGTATCGAGACCCAGGGAGGGGAGCAGTTCTTC. Translation: CASSIETQGGEQFF.

The chain uses TRBV4-2 and TRBJ2-3, with a weak D call TRBD1 (6 bases). Trimming pared 6 bases from V and 4 bases from J, leaving 17 bases between. The CDR3 length is 15 residues. Germline loops: CDR1 LGHNA, CDR2 YNFKEQ. CDR3 in DNA: TGTGCCAGCAGTCCTTACAGGGAAGTTGCAGATACGCAGTATTTT. Translation: CASSPYREVADTQYF.

J is TRBJ2-7 and V is TRBV5-6; weak D call: TRBD1 (5 bases). The CDR3 is 13 amino acids. Germline V gene lookup returns CDR1 SGHDT and CDR2 YYEEEE. The V end was cut by 5 bases, the J end by 0 bases, with 9 bases between. CDR3 region: CASRETGSYEQYF. The CDR3 nucleotides read TGTGCCAGCAGGGAAACAGGCTCCTACGAGCAGTACTTC.

The rearrangement uses TRBV7-9 and TRBJ1-4; possibly TRBD1 for D (5 bases). Trimming took off 6 bases at V and 7 bases at J, with 18 bases between the two ends. This CDR3 has 15 residues. Per the germline V gene, CDR1 is SEHNR and CDR2 is FQNEAQ (reference sequence). This CDR3 reads CASSPRGGESEKLFF. CDR3 nucleotides: TGTGCCAGCAGTCCCCGGGGAGGGGAGAGTGAAAAACTGTTTTTT.

This clone was counted between two and nine times. This chain connects TRBV11-3 to TRBJ1-1; no definite D call. The CDR3 has 12 amino acids. Germline CDR1 reads SGHNT; CDR2 reads YENEEA. V gave up 5 bases and J gave up 0 bases, with 4 bases separating them. The CDR3 coding sequence is TGTGCCAGCAGCGGAGTGAACACTGAAGCTTTCTTT. Its translation is CASSGVNTEAFF.

Of note for this clone: Other DNA sequences from this sample encode an identical CDR3 as well. V and J are TRBV5-1 and TRBJ1-1; 7 nucleotides align to TRBD1. Germline-derived CDR1 and CDR2 are SGHRS and YFSETQ. The CDR3 has 16 amino acids. The ends lost 3 bases at V and 7 bases at J; junction bases unmatched: 15. As DNA, the CDR3 is TGCGCCAGCAGCTCTGCGACAGGGACCAGAGCCTTTGAAGCTTTCTTT. It is translated as CASSSATGTRAFEAFF.

The table lists this clone with a count of one. The rearrangement uses TRBV27 and TRBJ1-1, with D tentatively TRBD1 (5 bases). The V end lost 10 bases, the J end lost 1 base, and 13 bases lay between the germline ends. The germline CDR1 and CDR2 sequences are MNHEY and SMNVEV (reference sequence). CDR3 length: 13 amino acids. The CDR3 bases are TGTGCCACCTCCTTGACAGAGAACACTGAAGCTTTCTTT. It yields the protein CATSLTENTEAFF.

The gene calls are TRBV5-1 and TRBJ2-3; no clear D. This CDR3 spans 15 amino acids. Germline CDR1 SGHRS, CDR2 YFSETQ. Trimming removed 3 bases at V and 6 bases at J, with 17 bases between. As DNA, the CDR3 is TGCGCCAGCAGCTCTGGAACCAACCTCGGGGATACGCAGTATTTT. Translation: CASSSGTNLGDTQYF.

V usage is TRBV2 and J usage is TRBJ1-2; D unresolved. V lost 10 bases and J 5 bases, leaving 2 bases between the germline ends. The CDR3 consists of 8 residues. From germline, CDR1 is SNHLY and CDR2 FYNNEI. The CDR3: CATYGYTF. DNA of the CDR3: TGTGCCACATATGGCTACACCTTC.

The chain carries TRBV5-1 and TRBJ2-3, with TRBD2 matching 13 bases. From germline, CDR1 is SGHRS and CDR2 YFSETQ. This CDR3 spans 16 amino acids. V shed 4 bases, J shed 2 bases, and the junction held 4 bases outside the gene matches. CDR3: CASSTGTSGDTDTQYF. CDR3 DNA sequence: TGCGCCAGCAGCACCGGGACTAGCGGGGACACAGATACGCAGTATTTT.

The rearrangement links TRBV13 to TRBJ2-5; D is possibly TRBD2 (5 bases). Per the germline V gene, CDR1 is PRHDT and CDR2 is FYEKMQ (reference sequence). The CDR3 is made up of 15 amino acids. Trimming shortened V by 1 base and J by 0 bases, and 9 bases separated the two germline ends. The CDR3 loop reads CASSLAGLYQETQYF. The CDR3 DNA sequence: TGTGCCAGCAGCTTAGCGGGGTTGTACCAAGAGACCCAGTACTTC.